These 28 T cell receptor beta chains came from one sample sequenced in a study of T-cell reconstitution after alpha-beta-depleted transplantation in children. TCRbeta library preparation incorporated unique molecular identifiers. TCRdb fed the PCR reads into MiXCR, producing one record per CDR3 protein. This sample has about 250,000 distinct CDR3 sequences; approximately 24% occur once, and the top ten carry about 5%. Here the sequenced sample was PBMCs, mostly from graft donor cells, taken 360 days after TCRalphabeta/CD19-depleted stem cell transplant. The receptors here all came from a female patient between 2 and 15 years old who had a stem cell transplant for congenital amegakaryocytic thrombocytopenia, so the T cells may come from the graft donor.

The CDR3 protein is CASSYPSARRNTGELFF. CDR3 in DNA: TGTGCCAGCAGTTATCCCTCTGCGAGGCGGAACACCGGGGAGCTGTTTTTT. This rearrangement joins TRBV6-5 to TRBJ2-2, with D hard to call. Looked up from germline, CDR1 is MNHEY and CDR2 is SVGAGI. This CDR3 is built from 17 residues. The germline V and J ends were trimmed by 3 bases and 1 base, with 15 bases remaining between them.

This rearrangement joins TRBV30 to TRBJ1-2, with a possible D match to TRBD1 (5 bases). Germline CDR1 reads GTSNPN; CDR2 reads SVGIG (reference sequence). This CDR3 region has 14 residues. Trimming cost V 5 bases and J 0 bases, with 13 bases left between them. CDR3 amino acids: CAWLEGPANYGYTF. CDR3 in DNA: TGTGCCTGGTTGGAGGGGCCGGCTAACTATGGCTACACCTTC. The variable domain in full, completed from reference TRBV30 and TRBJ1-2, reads SQTIHQWPATLVQPVGSPLSLECTVEGTSNPNLYWYRQAAGRGLQLLFYSVGIGQISSEVPQNLSASRPQDRQFILSSKKLLLSDSGFYLCAWLEGPANYGYTFGSGTRLTVV.

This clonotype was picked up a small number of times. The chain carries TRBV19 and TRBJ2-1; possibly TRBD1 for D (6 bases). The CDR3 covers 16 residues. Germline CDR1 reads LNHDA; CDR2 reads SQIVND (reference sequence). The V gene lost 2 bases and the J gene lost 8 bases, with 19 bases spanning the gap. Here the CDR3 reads CASSIIGQGGSDEQFF. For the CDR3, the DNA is TGTGCCAGTAGTATAATCGGGCAAGGGGGATCCGATGAGCAGTTCTTC. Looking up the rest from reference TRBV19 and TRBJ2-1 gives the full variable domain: DGGITQSPKYLFRKEGQNVTLSCEQNLNHDAMYWYRQDPGQGLRLIYYSQIVNDFQKGDIAEGYSVSREKKESFPLTVTSAQKNPTAFYLCASSIIGQGGSDEQFFGPGTRLTVL.

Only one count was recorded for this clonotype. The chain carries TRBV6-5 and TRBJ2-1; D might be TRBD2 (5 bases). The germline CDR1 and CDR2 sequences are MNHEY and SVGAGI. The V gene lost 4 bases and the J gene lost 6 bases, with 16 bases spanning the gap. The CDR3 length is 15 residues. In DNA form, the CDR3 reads TGTGCCAGCAGTTTAGGGCTAGCTCCAATCAATGAGCAGTTCTTC. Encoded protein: CASSLGLAPINEQFF.

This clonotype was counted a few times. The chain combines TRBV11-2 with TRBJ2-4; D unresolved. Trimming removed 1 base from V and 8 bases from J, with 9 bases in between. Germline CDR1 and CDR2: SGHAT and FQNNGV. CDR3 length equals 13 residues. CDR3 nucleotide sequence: TGTGCCAGCAGCTTAGGGTTCGAAGACATTCAGTACTTC. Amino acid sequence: CASSLGFEDIQYF. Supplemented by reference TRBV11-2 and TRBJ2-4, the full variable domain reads EAGVAQSPRYKIIEKRQSVAFWCNPISGHATLYWYQQILGQGPKLLIQFQNNGVVDDSQLPKDRFSAERLKGVDSTLKIQPAKLEDSAVYLCASSLGFEDIQYFGAGTRLSVL.

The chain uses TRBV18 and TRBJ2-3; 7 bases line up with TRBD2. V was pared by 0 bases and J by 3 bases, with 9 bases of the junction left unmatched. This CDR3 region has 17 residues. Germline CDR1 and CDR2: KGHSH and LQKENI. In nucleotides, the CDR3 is TGTGCCAGCTCACCACCGGGACTACCCGGTGGGACAGATACGCAGTATTTT. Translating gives CASSPPGLPGGTDTQYF.

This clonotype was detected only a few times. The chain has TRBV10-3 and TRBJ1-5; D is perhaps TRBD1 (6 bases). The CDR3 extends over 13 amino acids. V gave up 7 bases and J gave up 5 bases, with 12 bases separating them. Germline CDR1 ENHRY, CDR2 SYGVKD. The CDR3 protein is CAITGGLHQPQHF. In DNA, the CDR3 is TGTGCCATCACCGGGGGCCTACATCAGCCCCAGCATTTT.

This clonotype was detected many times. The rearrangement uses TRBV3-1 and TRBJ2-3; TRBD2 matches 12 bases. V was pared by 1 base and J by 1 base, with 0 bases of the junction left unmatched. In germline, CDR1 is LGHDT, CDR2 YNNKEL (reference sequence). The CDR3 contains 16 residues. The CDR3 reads CASSQGLAGGTDTQYF. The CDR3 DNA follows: TGTGCCAGCAGCCAAGGACTAGCGGGAGGCACAGATACGCAGTATTTT.

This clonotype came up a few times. This CDR3 reads CSARGGYSYEQYF. The CDR3 nucleotides read TGCAGTGCTAGAGGCGGATACTCCTACGAGCAGTACTTC. The chain links TRBV20-1 to TRBJ2-7; D unclear. V shed 1 base and J shed 0 bases, with 7 bases lying between them. The CDR3 extends over 13 amino acids. Germline lookup yields CDR1 DFQATT and CDR2 SNEGSKA (reference sequence).

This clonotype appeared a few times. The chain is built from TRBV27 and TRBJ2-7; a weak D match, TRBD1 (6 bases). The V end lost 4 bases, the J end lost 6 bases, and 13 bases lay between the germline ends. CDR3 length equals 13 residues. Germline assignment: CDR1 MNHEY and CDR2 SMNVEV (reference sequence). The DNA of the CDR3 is TGTGCCAGCAGTTCCTACAGGGTTGGCGAGCAGTACTTC. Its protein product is CASSSYRVGEQYF.

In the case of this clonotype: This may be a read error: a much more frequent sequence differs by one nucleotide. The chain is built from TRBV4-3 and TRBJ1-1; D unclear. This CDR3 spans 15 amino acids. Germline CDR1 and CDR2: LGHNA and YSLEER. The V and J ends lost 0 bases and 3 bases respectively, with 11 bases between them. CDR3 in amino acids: CASSQDVVTDTEAFF. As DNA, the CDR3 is TGCGCCAGCAGCCAAGATGTGGTGACGGACACTGAAGCTTTCTTT.

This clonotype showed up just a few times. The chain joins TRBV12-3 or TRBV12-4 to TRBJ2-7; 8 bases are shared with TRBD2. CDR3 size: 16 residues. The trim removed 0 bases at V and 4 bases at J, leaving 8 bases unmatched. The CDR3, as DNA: TGTGCCAGCAGTTTAGCGAACGGGGGGGCCCGTTACGAGCAGTACTTC. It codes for CASSLANGGARYEQYF.

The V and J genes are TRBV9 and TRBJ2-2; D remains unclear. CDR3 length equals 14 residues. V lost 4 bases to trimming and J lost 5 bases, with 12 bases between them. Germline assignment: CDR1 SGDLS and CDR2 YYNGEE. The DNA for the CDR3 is TGTGCCAGCAGCCACCTTAGTCGGACCGGGGAGCTGTTTTTT. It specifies CASSHLSRTGELFF.

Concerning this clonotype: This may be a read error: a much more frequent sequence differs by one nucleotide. The CDR3 reads CASSLSTANGDTIYF. The DNA of the CDR3 is TGTGCCAGCAGCTTATCGACAGCAAATGGAGACACCATATATTTT. The chain links TRBV11-2 to TRBJ1-3; D might be TRBD1 (5 bases). The V gene's germline CDR1 is SGHAT and CDR2 FQNNGV. There are 15 residues in the CDR3. Using reference TRBV11-2 and TRBJ1-3 for the parts outside the CDR3, the full variable domain is EAGVAQSPRYKIIEKRQSVAFWCNPISGHATLYWYQQILGQGPKLLIQFQNNGVVDDSQLPKDRFSAERLKGVDSTLKIQPAKLEDSAVYLCASSLSTANGDTIYFGEGSWLTVV.

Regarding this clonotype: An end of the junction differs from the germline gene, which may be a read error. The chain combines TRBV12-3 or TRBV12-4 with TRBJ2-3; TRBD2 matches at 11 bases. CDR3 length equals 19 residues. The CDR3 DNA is TGTACCAGCAGTCCTCCTCGAGGGGAACTAGCGGGAGTCCCAGATACGCAGTATTTT. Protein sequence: CTSSPPRGELAGVPDTQYF.

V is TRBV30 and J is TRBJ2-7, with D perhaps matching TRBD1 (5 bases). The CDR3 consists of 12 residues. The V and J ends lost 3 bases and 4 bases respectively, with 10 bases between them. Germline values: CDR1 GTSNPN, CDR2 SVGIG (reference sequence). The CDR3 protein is CAWSWQGYEQYF. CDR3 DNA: TGTGCCTGGAGCTGGCAGGGATACGAGCAGTACTTC.

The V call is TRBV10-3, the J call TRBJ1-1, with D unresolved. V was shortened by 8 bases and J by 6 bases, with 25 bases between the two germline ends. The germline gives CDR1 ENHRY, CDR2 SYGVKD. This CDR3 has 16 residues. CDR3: CAISRTLTSRVSEAFF. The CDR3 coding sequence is TGTGCCATCTCCAGAACCTTAACGTCCCGTGTATCTGAAGCTTTCTTT.

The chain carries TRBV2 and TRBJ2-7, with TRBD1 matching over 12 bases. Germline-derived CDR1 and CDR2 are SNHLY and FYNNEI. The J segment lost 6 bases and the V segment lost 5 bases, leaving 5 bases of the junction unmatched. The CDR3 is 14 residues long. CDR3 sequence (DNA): TGTGCCAGCAGTCGGGACAGGGGGCAGGCCGAGCAGTACTTC. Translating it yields CASSRDRGQAEQYF.

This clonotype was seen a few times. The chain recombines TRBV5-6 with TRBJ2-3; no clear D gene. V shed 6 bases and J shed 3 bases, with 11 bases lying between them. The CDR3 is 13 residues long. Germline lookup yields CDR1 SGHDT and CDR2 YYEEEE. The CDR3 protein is CASINSLTDTQYF. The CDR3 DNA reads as TGTGCCAGCATTAATAGCCTTACAGATACGCAGTATTTT.

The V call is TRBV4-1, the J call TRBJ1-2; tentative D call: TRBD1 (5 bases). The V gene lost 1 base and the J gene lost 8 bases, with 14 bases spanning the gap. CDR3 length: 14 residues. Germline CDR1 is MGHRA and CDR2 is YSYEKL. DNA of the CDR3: TGCGCCAGCAGCCAAGGAGTATTGGGGGGGGGCTACACCTTC. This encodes CASSQGVLGGGYTF.

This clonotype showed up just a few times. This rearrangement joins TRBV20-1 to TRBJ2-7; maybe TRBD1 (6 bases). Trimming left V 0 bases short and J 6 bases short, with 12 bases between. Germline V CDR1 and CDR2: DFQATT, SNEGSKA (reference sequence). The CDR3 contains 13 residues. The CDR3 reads CSAREGEGGEQYF. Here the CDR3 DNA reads TGCAGTGCTAGAGAGGGTGAAGGGGGCGAGCAGTACTTC.

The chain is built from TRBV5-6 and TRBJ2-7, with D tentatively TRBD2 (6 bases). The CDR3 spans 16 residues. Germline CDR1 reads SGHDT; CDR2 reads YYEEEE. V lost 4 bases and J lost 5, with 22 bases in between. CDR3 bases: TGTGCCAGCAGCCTGGATCGCGGGCGGGAAGTGAACGAGCAGTACTTC. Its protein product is CASSLDRGREVNEQYF.

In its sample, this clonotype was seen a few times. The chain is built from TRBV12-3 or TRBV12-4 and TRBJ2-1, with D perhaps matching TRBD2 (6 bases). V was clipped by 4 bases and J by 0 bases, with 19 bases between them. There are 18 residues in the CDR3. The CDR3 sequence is CASSYHFLGSSSYNEQFF. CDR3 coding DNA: TGTGCCAGCAGTTATCACTTTCTCGGGAGCAGCTCCTACAATGAGCAGTTCTTC.

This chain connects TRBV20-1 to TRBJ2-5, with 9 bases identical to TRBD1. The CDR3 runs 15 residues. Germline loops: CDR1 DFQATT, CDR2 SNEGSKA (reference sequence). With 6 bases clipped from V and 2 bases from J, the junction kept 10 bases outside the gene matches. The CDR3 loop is CSATKTGQGQETQYF. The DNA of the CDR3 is TGCAGTGCAACTAAAACGGGACAGGGTCAAGAGACCCAGTACTTC.

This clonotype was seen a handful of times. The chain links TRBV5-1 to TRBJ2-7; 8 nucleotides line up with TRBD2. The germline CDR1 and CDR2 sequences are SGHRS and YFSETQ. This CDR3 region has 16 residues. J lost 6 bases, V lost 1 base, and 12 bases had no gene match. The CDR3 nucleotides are TGCGCCAGCAGCTTGCATCGGCTAGCGGGTGTTTTCGAGCAGTACTTC. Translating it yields CASSLHRLAGVFEQYF. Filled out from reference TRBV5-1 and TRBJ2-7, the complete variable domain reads KAGVTQTPRYLIKTRGQQVTLSCSPISGHRSVSWYQQTPGQGLQFLFEYFSETQRNKGNFPGRFSGRQFSNSRSEMNVSTLELGDSALYLCASSLHRLAGVFEQYFGPGTRLTVT.

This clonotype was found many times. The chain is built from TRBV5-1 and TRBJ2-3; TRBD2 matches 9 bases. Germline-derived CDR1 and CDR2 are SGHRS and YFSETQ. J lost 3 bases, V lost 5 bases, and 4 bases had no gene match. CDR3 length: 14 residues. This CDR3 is CASRLAGATDTQYF. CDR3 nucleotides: TGCGCCAGCAGATTAGCGGGAGCTACAGATACGCAGTATTTT.

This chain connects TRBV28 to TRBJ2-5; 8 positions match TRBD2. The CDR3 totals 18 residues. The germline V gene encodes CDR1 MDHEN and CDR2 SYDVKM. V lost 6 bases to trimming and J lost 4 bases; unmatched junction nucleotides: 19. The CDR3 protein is CASSIYHRRTSGGETQYF. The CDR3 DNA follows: TGTGCCAGCAGCATTTATCATCGGCGTACTAGCGGAGGAGAGACCCAGTACTTC.

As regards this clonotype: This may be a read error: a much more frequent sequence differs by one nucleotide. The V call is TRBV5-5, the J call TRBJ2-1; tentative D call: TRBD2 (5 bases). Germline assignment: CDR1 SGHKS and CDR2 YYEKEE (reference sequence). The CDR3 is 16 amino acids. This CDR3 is CATSLSGESSYNEQFF. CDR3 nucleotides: TGTGCCACCAGCTTGTCCGGGGAGAGCTCCTACAATGAGCAGTTCTTC.